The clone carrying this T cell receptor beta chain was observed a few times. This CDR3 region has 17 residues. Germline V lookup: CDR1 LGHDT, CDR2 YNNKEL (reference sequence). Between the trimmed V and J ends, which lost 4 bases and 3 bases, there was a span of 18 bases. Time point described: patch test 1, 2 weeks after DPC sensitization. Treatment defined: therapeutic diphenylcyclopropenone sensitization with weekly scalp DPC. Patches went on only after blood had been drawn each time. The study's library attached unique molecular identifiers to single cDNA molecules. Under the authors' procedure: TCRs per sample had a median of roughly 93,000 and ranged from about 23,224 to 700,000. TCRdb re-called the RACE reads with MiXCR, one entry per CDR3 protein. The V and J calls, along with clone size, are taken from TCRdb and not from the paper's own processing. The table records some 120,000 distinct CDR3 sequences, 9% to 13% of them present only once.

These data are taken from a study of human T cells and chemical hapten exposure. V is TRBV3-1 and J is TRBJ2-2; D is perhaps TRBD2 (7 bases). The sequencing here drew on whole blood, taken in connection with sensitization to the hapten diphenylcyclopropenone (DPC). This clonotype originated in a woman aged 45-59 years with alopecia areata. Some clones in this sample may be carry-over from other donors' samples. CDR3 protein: CASSPGGRPPYTGELFF. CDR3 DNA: TGTGCCAGCAGCCCCGGGGGGCGGCCACCTTACACCGGGGAGCTGTTTTTT.